This TCR beta chain comes out of a study of blood T cell repertoires in COVID-19 (dated by TCRdb to about 2020). General notes on the study: Samples covering the acute and convalescent phases of COVID-19 were provided by collaborators in the United States, Italy and Spain. The material from the prospective study consisted of cDNA or gDNA derived from T cells, B-cell-depleted T cells, or PBMCs. The dataset comprised deeply sampled blood TCRbeta repertoires from subjects exposed to, actively infected with, or recovered from COVID-19. A freely available public database, intended as a resource for researchers studying the immune response to SARS-CoV-2, is where the repertoires were released. The samples were drawn from two sources: the first 160 participants of the ongoing ImmuneRACE study, and over 1,000 subjects contributed by 6 global collaborators. A de-identified subject ID, COVID-19 status, age in years and sex were almost always included in the sample metadata. HLA class I and class II types, where available, came from metadata supplied by the sample provider rather than from assay-based typing.

TCRbeta CDR3 regions were amplified from genomic DNA by means of the immunoSEQ Assay, a bias-controlled multiplex PCR. The study's own analysis went as follows. Nucleated cell counts per sample were estimated from amplification of reference gene primers within the assay. Sequence reads were collapsed and filtered to measure the absolute abundance of every unique TCRbeta CDR3 rearrangement. Productive Simpson clonality was computed per sample as the square root of Simpson's diversity index over productive rearrangements. TCRdb's version of the immuneACCESS table is confined to in-frame rearrangements and falls short of the full clone set. An unresolved V gene accounts for under half of the shortfall where checked; the remainder is of unknown origin. That table is the source of V, J and clone size, and D and trimming were worked out from the DNA. The sample table lists 210,000 or so clones, 88% of them with a count of one. The top ten clones comprise 6.2% of the sample.

Counted from cysteine to phenylalanine, this CDR3 has 15 amino acids. Solely the CDR3 DNA is kept, with 45 bases framed from the first base. The V end loses 5 bases and the J end loses 3 bases, and a stretch of 13 bases separates them. From the germline V gene, CDR1 is SGHVS and CDR2 is FQNEAQ. On this clone: This clone's antigen is unknown. No base quality information exists; no much larger clone differs at one position.

The full study reports these points: The amount of clinical and demographic metadata varied by source and participant and was provided uncurated.

Samples from volunteer blood donors who had recovered from COVID-19 were contributed by a second Seattle source. The collaborating institutions used their own protocols to collect whole blood in K2EDTA tubes. For TCRbeta analysis, collaborators shipped samples as frozen whole blood, isolated PBMCs, or DNA extracted from either of those sample types. The sample comprised peripheral blood. This TCR was sampled from a woman in her thirties or forties who had recovered from COVID-19. The chain couples TRBV7-8 to TRBJ1-4; TRBD1 might be the D gene, on 6 matching bases. The CDR3: CASSRGTPSNEKLFF. The sequenced DNA is TGTGCCAGCAGCCGAGGGACACCCTCTAATGAAAAACTGTTTTTT.